This passage covers 23 T cell receptor beta chains from one sample sequenced in a study of shared clonotypes between healthy human individuals. Measured with immunoSEQ multiplex PCR; TCRdb has only the in-frame clones, and not every one. This sample has 2 million or so clones, with roughly 94% found just once. The sequenced sample was naive CD4+ T cells sorted from blood. Subset specified: CD45RA+ positively selected. The receptors derive from a man between 18 and 29 years old in good health.

This sequence joins TRBV28 and TRBJ2-5, with D tentatively TRBD1 (6 bases). V lost 6 bases to trimming and J lost 0 bases, with 11 bases between them. Looked up from germline, CDR1 is MDHEN and CDR2 is SYDVKM. The CDR3 is made up of 14 amino acids. In DNA form, the CDR3 reads TGTGCCAGCAGCGGCAGGGGTCACCAAGAGACCCAGTACTTC. Translated: CASSGRGHQETQYF. The full variable domain, completed using reference TRBV28 and TRBJ2-5, is DVKVTQSSRYLVKRTGEKVFLECVQDMDHENMFWYRQDPGLGLRLIYFSYDVKMKEKGDIPEGYSVSREKKERFSLILESASTNQTSMYLCASSGRGHQETQYFGPGTRLLVL.

The rearrangement links TRBV6-5 to TRBJ1-3; D perhaps matches TRBD1 (6 bases). CDR1 and CDR2 (germline): MNHEY, SVGAGI. Trimming left V 4 bases short and J 0 bases short, with 13 bases between. CDR3 length: 16 residues. This CDR3 is CASSSGQHSSGNTIYF. CDR3 coding DNA: TGTGCCAGCAGTTCGGGACAACACAGCTCTGGAAACACCATATATTTT.

The rearrangement links TRBV19 to TRBJ1-2; D unclear. The CDR3 has 14 amino acids. Germline V gene data show CDR1 as LNHDA and CDR2 as SQIVND (reference sequence). V lost 1 base to trimming and J lost 3 bases, with 9 bases between them. Here the CDR3 reads CASSIGIIDYGYTF. CDR3 DNA sequence: TGTGCCAGTAGTATAGGGATTATCGACTATGGCTACACCTTC.

The rearrangement links TRBV9 to TRBJ1-1, with 7 positions matching TRBD1. The CDR3 consists of 14 residues. Trimming at V came to 0 bases and at J to 5 bases, leaving 4 bases not matched to a gene. CDR1 and CDR2 from the germline V gene are SGDLS and YYNGEE. The CDR3 is CASSVVPGGTEAFF. CDR3 DNA: TGTGCCAGCAGCGTAGTTCCAGGGGGTACTGAAGCTTTCTTT.

This chain connects TRBV5-6 to TRBJ2-1, with D possibly being TRBD1 or TRBD2 (5 bases each). This CDR3 is 15 amino acids long. The germline V gene has CDR1 SGHDT and CDR2 YYEEEE. V lost 0 bases, J lost 2 bases, and 9 bases lay in between. The CDR3 loop is CASSLDWDPYNEQFF. CDR3 sequence (DNA): TGTGCCAGCAGCTTGGATTGGGACCCCTACAATGAGCAGTTCTTC.

This sequence joins TRBV6-5 and TRBJ2-2; D gene uncertain. The CDR3 has 12 amino acids. Per the germline V gene, CDR1 is MNHEY and CDR2 is SVGAGI. Between the trimmed V and J ends, which lost 5 bases and 5 bases, there was a span of 6 bases. The CDR3, as DNA: TGTGCCAGCAGTCCCGGTACCGGGGAGCTGTTTTTT. Protein: CASSPGTGELFF.

The genes are TRBV11-2 and TRBJ2-5; D uncertain. Germline CDR1 and CDR2: SGHAT and FQNNGV. Trimming removed 0 bases from V and 5 bases from J, with 4 bases in between. The CDR3 sequence is 12 residues long. CDR3 region: CASSLDGETQYF. CDR3 coding DNA: TGTGCCAGCAGCTTAGATGGGGAGACCCAGTACTTC.

As regards this clone: Other DNA sequences from this sample encode an identical CDR3 as well. The chain carries TRBV27 and TRBJ2-5, with 13 bases that match TRBD2. V shed 5 bases and J 2 bases; nucleotides not matched to a gene: 5. Germline-derived CDR1 and CDR2 are MNHEY and SMNVEV (reference sequence). The CDR3 has 16 residues. The CDR3 nucleotides read TGTGCCAGCAGTACCCGGACTAGCGGGAGACAAGAGACCCAGTACTTC. Amino acid sequence: CASSTRTSGRQETQYF.

V and J are TRBV5-4 and TRBJ1-2; 8 bases align to TRBD1. Trimming cost V 4 bases and J 5 bases; bases outside gene matches: 10. The CDR3 extends over 15 amino acids. The germline CDR1 and CDR2 sequences are SGHNT and YYREEE (reference sequence). The CDR3 sequence: CASSPRQGALYGYTF. For the CDR3, the DNA is TGTGCCAGCAGCCCTAGGCAGGGGGCATTATATGGCTACACCTTC.

The rearrangement uses TRBV7-6 and TRBJ2-2; 7 bases align to TRBD1. This CDR3 comprises 15 residues. Per germline, CDR1 SGHVS and CDR2 FNYEAQ. V dropped 5 bases and J dropped 1; count of bases not matched to a gene: 4. The CDR3 loop reads CASSPGTENTGELFF. Here the CDR3 DNA reads TGTGCCAGCAGCCCCGGGACAGAGAACACCGGGGAGCTGTTTTTT.

The chain uses TRBV6-1 and TRBJ1-1; D might be TRBD1 (5 bases). CDR3 length: 15 amino acids. The germline CDR1 and CDR2 sequences are MNHNS and SASEGT. V lost 4 bases and J 5 bases, leaving 17 bases between the germline ends. CDR3 region: CASSGTGGKITEAFF. CDR3 bases: TGTGCCAGCAGTGGTACCGGGGGGAAAATTACTGAAGCTTTCTTT.

V is TRBV6-5 and J is TRBJ2-7; D perhaps matches TRBD1 (5 bases). This CDR3 comprises 15 residues. The V gene's germline CDR1 is MNHEY and CDR2 SVGAGI. V lost 2 bases and J lost 7, with 18 bases in between. The CDR3 DNA follows: TGTGCCAGCAGTTACGAAGGGCAGGGATGGGGAGAGCAGTACTTC. Translated: CASSYEGQGWGEQYF.

The V gene is TRBV28, the J gene TRBJ1-6, with 7 bases identical to TRBD1. This CDR3 comprises 17 residues. CDR1 and CDR2 from the germline V gene are MDHEN and SYDVKM. The junction had 15 bases not matched to a gene; V was cut back by 5 bases and J by 8 bases. CDR3 DNA sequence: TGTGCCAGCAGTGGACCGGGACAGATAGGAGGGGATTCACCCCTCCACTTT. Amino acids: CASSGPGQIGGDSPLHF.

The V call is TRBV4-1, the J call TRBJ2-1; D may be TRBD1 or TRBD2 (6 bases each). Germline values: CDR1 MGHRA, CDR2 YSYEKL. V was clipped by 1 base and J by 1 base, with 11 bases between them. This CDR3 is 16 amino acids long. The CDR3 nucleotides read TGCGCCAGCAGCCAAGCTTGGGGGGCGTCCTACAATGAGCAGTTCTTC. It translates to CASSQAWGASYNEQFF.

The chain recombines TRBV5-6 with TRBJ1-5; a possible D gene is TRBD1 (5 bases). This CDR3 region has 16 residues. Trimming left V 4 bases short and J 0 bases short, with 14 bases between. Germline CDR1 reads SGHDT; CDR2 reads YYEEEE. CDR3: CASSAGRAYSNQPQHF. The CDR3 DNA reads as TGTGCCAGCAGCGCGGGACGGGCCTATAGCAATCAGCCCCAGCATTTT.

This rearrangement joins TRBV5-4 to TRBJ1-2, with 9 positions matching TRBD1. The trim removed 6 bases at V and 0 bases at J, leaving 3 bases unmatched. CDR3 length: 14 amino acids. The V gene's germline CDR1 is SGHNT and CDR2 YYREEE (reference sequence). The CDR3 sequence: CASTGDRANYGYTF. CDR3 coding DNA: TGTGCCAGCACCGGGGACAGGGCTAACTATGGCTACACCTTC.

The rearrangement joins TRBV6-1 to TRBJ1-6, with D hard to call. There are 15 residues in the CDR3. Germline-derived CDR1 and CDR2 are MNHNS and SASEGT. V was shortened by 5 bases and J by 9 bases, with 17 bases between the two germline ends. The CDR3 sequence: CASSSGEGSGSPLHF. The CDR3 nucleotides are TGTGCCAGCAGTAGCGGGGAGGGATCGGGTTCACCCCTCCACTTT.

The DNA of the CDR3 is TGTGCCATCAGTGATGGAGGAGATACGCAGTATTTT. Translated: CAISDGGDTQYF. The chain has TRBV10-3 and TRBJ2-3; maybe TRBD2 (5 bases). Between the trimmed V and J ends, which lost 3 bases and 5 bases, there was a span of 6 bases. CDR3 length: 12 amino acids. Germline values: CDR1 ENHRY, CDR2 SYGVKD.

CDR3 sequence reads: CATQQSGLGDNEQFF. The CDR3 DNA is TGTGCCACCCAGCAATCGGGTCTCGGGGACAATGAGCAGTTCTTC. The genes are TRBV6-1 and TRBJ2-1; the D gene is possibly TRBD2 (5 bases). Germline loops: CDR1 MNHNS, CDR2 SASEGT. CDR3 length equals 15 residues. Trimming left V 10 bases short and J 5 bases short, with 21 bases between.

As concerns this clone: The same CDR3 can be traced to other DNA sequences in this sample. This CDR3 is CASSLRGRSTDTQYF. The CDR3 coding sequence is TGTGCCAGCAGCTTACGCGGGAGAAGCACAGATACGCAGTATTTT. The rearrangement uses TRBV7-2 and TRBJ2-3, with TRBD2 matching over 7 bases. From germline, CDR1 is SGHTA and CDR2 FQGNSA. The ends lost 2 bases at V and 0 bases at J; junction bases unmatched: 2. The CDR3 sequence is 15 residues long.

Notes on this clone: The same CDR3 arises from other DNA sequences in this sample as well. As DNA, the CDR3 is TGTGCCAGCAGCTCACAGGGGGCGTACGAGCAGTACTTC. This encodes CASSSQGAYEQYF. V is TRBV7-9 and J is TRBJ2-7, with 9 bases that match TRBD1. The CDR3 loop spans 13 amino acids. V dropped 4 bases and J dropped 4; count of bases not matched to a gene: 2. Germline V gives CDR1 SEHNR, CDR2 FQNEAQ (reference sequence).

The chain joins TRBV6-5 to TRBJ2-3; TRBD1 might be the D (5 bases). The V and J ends lost 5 bases and 0 bases respectively, with 12 bases between them. Germline CDR1 is MNHEY and CDR2 is SVGAGI. The CDR3 is 15 residues long. This CDR3 is CASSSDRSSTDTQYF. CDR3 coding DNA: TGTGCCAGCAGTAGCGACAGATCTAGCACAGATACGCAGTATTTT.

The genes are TRBV5-1 and TRBJ1-6; the D gene is possibly TRBD1 (6 bases). With 3 bases removed from V and 5 bases from J, the gap between germline ends came to 15 bases. Per germline, CDR1 SGHRS and CDR2 YFSETQ. The length of the CDR3 is 16 residues. CDR3 in amino acids: CASSSPERGDNSPLHF. The CDR3 DNA reads as TGCGCCAGCAGCTCCCCGGAGAGGGGGGATAATTCACCCCTCCACTTT.